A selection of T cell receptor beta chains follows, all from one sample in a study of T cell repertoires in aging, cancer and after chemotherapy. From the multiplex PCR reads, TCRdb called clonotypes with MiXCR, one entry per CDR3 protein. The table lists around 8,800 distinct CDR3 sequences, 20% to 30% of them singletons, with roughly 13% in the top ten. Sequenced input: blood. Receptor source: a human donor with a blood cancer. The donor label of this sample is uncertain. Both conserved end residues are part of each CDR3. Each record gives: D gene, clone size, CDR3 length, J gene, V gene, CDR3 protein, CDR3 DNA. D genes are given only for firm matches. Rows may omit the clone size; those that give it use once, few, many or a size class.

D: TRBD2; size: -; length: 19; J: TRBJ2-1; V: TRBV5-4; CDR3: CASSSSRRVWGTSSGEQFF; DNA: TGTGCCAGCAGCTCATCCCGTCGGGTTTGGGGGACTAGTAGTGGGGAGCAGTTCTTC
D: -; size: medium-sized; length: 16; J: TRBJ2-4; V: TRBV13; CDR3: CASSSREGTDKNIQYF; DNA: TGTGCCAGCAGTTCAAGGGAAGGGACTGACAAAAACATTCAGTACTTC
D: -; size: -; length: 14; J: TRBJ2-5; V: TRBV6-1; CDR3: CASSEINGGETQYF; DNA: TGTGCCAGCAGTGAAATAAATGGAGGAGAGACCCAGTACTTC
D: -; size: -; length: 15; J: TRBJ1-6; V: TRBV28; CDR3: CASRVGSSYNSPLHF; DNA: TGTGCCAGCAGAGTAGGGAGCTCCTATAATTCACCCCTCCACTTT
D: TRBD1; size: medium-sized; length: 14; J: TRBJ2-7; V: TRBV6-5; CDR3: CASSPGQGIYEQYF; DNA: TGTGCCAGCAGTCCGGGACAGGGTATTTACGAGCAGTACTTC
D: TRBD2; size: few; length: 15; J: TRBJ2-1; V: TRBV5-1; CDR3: CASSLEAGGYNEQFF; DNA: TGCGCCAGCAGCTTGGAAGCGGGAGGCTACAATGAGCAGTTCTTC
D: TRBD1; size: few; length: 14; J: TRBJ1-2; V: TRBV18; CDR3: CASSPEQGEYGYTF; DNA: TGTGCCAGCTCACCAGAGCAGGGGGAGTATGGCTACACCTTC
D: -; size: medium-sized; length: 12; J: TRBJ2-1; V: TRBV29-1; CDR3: CSVRPGVNEQFF; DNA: TGCAGCGTTAGACCGGGGGTAAATGAGCAGTTCTTC
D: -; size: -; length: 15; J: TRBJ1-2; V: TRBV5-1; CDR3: CASRPQPLGYYGYTF; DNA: TGCGCCAGCAGGCCACAGCCTTTGGGATACTATGGCTACACCTTC
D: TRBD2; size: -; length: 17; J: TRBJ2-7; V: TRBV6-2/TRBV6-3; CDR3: CASSYKASSGSFYEQYF; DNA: TGTGCCAGCAGTTACAAGGCTTCTAGCGGGAGTTTCTACGAGCAGTACTTC
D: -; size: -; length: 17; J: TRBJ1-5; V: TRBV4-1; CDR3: CASSQEAGGGFNQPQHF; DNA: TGCGCCAGCAGCCAAGAGGCCGGGGGCGGCTTCAATCAGCCCCAGCATTTT
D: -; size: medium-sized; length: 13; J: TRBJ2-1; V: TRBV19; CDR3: CASRRGGPGEQFF; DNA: TGTGCCAGTAGGAGAGGGGGGCCAGGTGAGCAGTTCTTC
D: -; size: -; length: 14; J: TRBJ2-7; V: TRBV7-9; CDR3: CASSPSTLTYEQYF; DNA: TGTGCCAGCAGCCCCAGTACTCTAACCTACGAGCAGTACTTC
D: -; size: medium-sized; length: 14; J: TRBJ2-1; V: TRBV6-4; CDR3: CASSDRGLGNEQFF; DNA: TGTGCCAGCAGTGACAGGGGTCTAGGGAATGAGCAGTTCTTC
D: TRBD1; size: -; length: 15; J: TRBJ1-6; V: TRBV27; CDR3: CASSVTGGWNSPLHF; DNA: TGTGCCAGCAGTGTCACAGGGGGTTGGAATTCACCCCTCCACTTT
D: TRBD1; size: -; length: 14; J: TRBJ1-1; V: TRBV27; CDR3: CASSTLAQGAEAFF; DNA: TGTGCCAGCAGCACTCTTGCCCAGGGGGCTGAAGCTTTCTTT
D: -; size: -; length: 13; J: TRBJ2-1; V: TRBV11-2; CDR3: CASSLGLALEQFF; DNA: TGTGCCAGCAGCTTAGGGCTAGCTTTGGAGCAGTTCTTC
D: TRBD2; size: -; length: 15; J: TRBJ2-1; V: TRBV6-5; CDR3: CASSSLAGVYNEQFF; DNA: TGTGCCAGCAGTTCCCTAGCGGGAGTCTACAATGAGCAGTTCTTC
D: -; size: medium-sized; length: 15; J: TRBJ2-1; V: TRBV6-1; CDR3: CASSAGTGGLDQQFF; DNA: TGTGCCAGCAGCGCCGGGACCGGGGGGCTCGATCAGCAGTTCTTC
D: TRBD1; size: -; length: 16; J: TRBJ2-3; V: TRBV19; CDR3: CASSSPGTGGADTQYF; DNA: TGTGCCAGTAGTAGTCCCGGGACAGGGGGCGCAGATACGCAGTATTTT
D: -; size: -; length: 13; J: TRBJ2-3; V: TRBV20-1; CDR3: CSARGLESDTQYF; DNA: TGCAGTGCTAGAGGTCTAGAATCAGATACGCAGTATTTT
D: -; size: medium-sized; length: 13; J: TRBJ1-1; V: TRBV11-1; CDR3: CASSLSLDTEAFF; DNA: TGTGCCAGCAGCTTAAGTCTGGACACTGAAGCTTTCTTT
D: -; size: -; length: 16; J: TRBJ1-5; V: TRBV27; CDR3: CASSLRGGLSNQHQHF; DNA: TGTGCCAGCAGTTTACGTGGGGGGCTTAGCAATCAGCACCAGCATTTT
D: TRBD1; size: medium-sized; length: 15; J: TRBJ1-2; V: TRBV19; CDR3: CASSIRPGGNYGYTF; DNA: TGTGCCAGTAGTATACGCCCAGGGGGTAACTATGGCTACACCTTC
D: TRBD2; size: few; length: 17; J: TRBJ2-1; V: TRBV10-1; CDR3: CASSSGGLAGGSGEQFF; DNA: TGCGCCAGCAGCTCCGGGGGACTAGCGGGAGGGTCCGGTGAGCAGTTCTTC
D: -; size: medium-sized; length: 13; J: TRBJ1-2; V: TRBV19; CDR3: CASSIGHLGRYTF; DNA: TGTGCCAGTAGTATAGGTCACTTGGGTCGCTACACCTTC
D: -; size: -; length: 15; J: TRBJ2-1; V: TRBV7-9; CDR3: CASRQPGSSYNEQFF; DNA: TGTGCCAGCAGACAACCAGGGAGTTCCTACAATGAGCAGTTCTTC
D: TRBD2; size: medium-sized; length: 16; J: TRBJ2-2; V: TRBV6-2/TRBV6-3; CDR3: CASRAVRREGSGELFF; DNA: TGTGCCAGCAGAGCGGTTCGTCGGGAGGGGTCCGGGGAGCTGTTTTTT
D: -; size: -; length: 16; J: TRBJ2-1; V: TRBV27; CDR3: CASSLSTGIGVNEQFF; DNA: TGTGCCAGCAGTTTATCCACGGGAATAGGGGTCAATGAGCAGTTCTTC
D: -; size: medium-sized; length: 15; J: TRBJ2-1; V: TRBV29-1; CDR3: CSVGGGHLAYNEQFF; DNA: TGCAGCGTCGGTGGAGGCCACCTGGCCTACAATGAGCAGTTCTTC
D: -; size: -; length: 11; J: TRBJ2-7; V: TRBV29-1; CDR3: CSVVQTHEQYF; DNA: TGCAGCGTTGTACAGACCCACGAGCAGTACTTC
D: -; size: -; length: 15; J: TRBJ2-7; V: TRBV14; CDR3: CASSQEGRIIGEQYF; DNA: TGTGCCAGCAGCCAAGAGGGGCGCATTATTGGCGAGCAGTACTTC
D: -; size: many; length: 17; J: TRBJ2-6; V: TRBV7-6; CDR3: CASSGGIRGSGANVLTF; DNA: TGTGCCAGCAGCGGCGGGATTCGGGGTTCTGGGGCCAACGTCCTGACTTTC
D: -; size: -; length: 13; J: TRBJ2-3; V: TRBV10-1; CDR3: CAKVGAAQDTQYF; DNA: TGCGCCAAGGTGGGAGCGGCACAAGATACGCAGTATTTT
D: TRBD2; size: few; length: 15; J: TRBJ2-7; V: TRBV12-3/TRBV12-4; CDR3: CASSSGLGQFYEQYF; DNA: TGTGCCAGCAGTTCGGGACTAGGGCAGTTCTACGAGCAGTACTTC
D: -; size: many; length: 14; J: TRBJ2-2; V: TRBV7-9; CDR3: CASSLGKNTGELFF; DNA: TGTGCCAGCAGCTTAGGCAAGAACACCGGGGAGCTGTTTTTT
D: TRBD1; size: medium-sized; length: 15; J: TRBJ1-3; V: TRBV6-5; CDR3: CASRPTGNSGNTIYF; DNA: TGTGCCAGCAGGCCGACAGGGAACTCTGGAAACACCATATATTTT
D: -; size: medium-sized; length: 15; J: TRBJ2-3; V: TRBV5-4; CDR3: CASSSGAGISDTQYF; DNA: TGTGCCAGCAGCTCGGGCGCAGGGATCTCAGATACGCAGTATTTT
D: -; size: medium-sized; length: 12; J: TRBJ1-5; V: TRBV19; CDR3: CASSERNQPQHF; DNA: TGTGCCAGTAGTGAACGGAATCAGCCCCAGCATTTT
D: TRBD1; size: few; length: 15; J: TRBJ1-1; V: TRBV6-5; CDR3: CASSQISGGVTEAFF; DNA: TGTGCCAGCAGCCAAATTTCAGGGGGCGTCACTGAAGCTTTCTTT
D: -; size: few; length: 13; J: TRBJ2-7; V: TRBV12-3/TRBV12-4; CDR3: CASSLEWAYEQYF; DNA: TGTGCCAGCAGTTTAGAGTGGGCCTACGAGCAGTACTTC
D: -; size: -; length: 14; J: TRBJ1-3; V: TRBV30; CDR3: CAWSADLGGNTIYF; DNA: TGTGCCTGGAGTGCGGACTTAGGTGGAAACACCATATATTTT
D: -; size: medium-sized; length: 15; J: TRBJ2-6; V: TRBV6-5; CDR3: CASSYVGTGANVLTF; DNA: TGTGCCAGCAGTTATGTGGGAACTGGGGCCAACGTCCTGACTTTC
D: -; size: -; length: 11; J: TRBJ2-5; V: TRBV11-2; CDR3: CASSSQETQYF; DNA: TGTGCCAGCAGCTCACAAGAGACCCAGTACTTC
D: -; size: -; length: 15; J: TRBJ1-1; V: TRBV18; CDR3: CASSPITVLDTEAFF; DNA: TGTGCCAGCTCACCGATTACTGTACTTGACACTGAAGCTTTCTTT
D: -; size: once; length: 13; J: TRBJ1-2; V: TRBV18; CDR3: CASSPTGNGGYTF; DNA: TGTGCCAGCTCACCAACAGGGAACGGTGGCTACACCTTC
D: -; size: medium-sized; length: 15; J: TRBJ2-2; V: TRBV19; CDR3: CASCFGGANTGELFF; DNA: TGTGCCAGTTGTTTTGGGGGTGCGAACACCGGGGAGCTGTTTTTT
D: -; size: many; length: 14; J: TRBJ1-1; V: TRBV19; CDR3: CASMGDKTHTEAFF; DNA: TGTGCCAGTATGGGGGACAAGACCCACACTGAAGCTTTCTTT
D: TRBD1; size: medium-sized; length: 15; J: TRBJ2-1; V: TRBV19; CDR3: CASTDPGTGHSEQFF; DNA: TGTGCCAGTACCGATCCGGGGACAGGCCATAGTGAGCAGTTCTTC
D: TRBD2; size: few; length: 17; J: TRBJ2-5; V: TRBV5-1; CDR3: CASSLGVLAGEQETQYF; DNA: TGCGCCAGCAGCTTGGGGGTACTAGCGGGGGAACAAGAGACCCAGTACTTC
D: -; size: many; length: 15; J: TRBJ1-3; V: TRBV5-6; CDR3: CASSVGTRAGNTIYF; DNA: TGTGCCAGCAGCGTTGGGACCAGGGCGGGAAACACCATATATTTT
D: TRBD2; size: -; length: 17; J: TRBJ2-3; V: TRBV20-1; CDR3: CSARALAGGPSTDTQYF; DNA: TGCAGTGCTAGGGCCCTAGCGGGAGGCCCAAGCACAGATACGCAGTATTTT
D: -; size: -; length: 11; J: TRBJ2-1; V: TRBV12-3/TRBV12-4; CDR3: CASSFTYEQFF; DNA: TGTGCCAGCAGTTTTACCTATGAGCAGTTCTTC
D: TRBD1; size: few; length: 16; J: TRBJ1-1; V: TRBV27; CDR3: CASSFSSDRGDTEAFF; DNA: TGTGCCAGCAGTTTCTCCTCAGACAGGGGGGACACTGAAGCTTTCTTT
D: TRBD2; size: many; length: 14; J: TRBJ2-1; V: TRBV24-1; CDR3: CATAGTSGDNEQFF; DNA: TGTGCCACAGCCGGGACTAGCGGGGACAATGAGCAGTTCTTC
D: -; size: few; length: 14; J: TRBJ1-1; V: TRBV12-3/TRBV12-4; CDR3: CASSLGAVNTEAFF; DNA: TGTGCCAGCAGTTTAGGTGCTGTGAACACTGAAGCTTTCTTT
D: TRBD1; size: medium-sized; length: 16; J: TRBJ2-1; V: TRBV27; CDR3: CASSSPYRGGYNEQFF; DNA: TGTGCCAGCAGTTCCCCCTACAGGGGTGGGTACAATGAGCAGTTCTTC
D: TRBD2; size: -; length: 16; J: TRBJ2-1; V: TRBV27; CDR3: CASSPFRREGHNEQFF; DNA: TGTGCCAGCAGTCCTTTTAGGCGGGAGGGTCACAATGAGCAGTTCTTC